This TCR beta chain was recovered during a study of PD-1 blockade in classical Hodgkin lymphoma. Findings and limits, study-wide: It was among complete responders that baseline diversity resembled that of newly diagnosed patients.

Sequencing used immunoSEQ multiplex PCR; TCRdb keeps in-frame clones, though not all of them. Of tens of thousands of clones listed, 75% to 95% were seen once; the top ten hold 0.2% to 0.3%. With regard to this clone: Its antigen is not identified.

All patients experienced relapse after autologous stem cell transplantation, and brentuximab vedotin exposure was variable. The study purified CD4+ T cells from thawed PBMCs using magnetic negative selection. When best responses were assessed, they were complete response, partial response or progressive disease. The germline gives CDR1 MDHEN, CDR2 SYDVKM. The ends lost 8 bases at V and 6 bases at J; junction bases unmatched: 13. The CDR3 consists of 15 residues. The TCR comes from a human donor with classical Hodgkin lymphoma. This sequence joins TRBV28 and TRBJ2-3; 8 nucleotides match TRBD2. The sequenced sample was CD4+ T cells from blood, obtained at baseline. The CDR3 nucleotides read TGTGCCAGCCTTCAGCCAGCGGGAGTGGAGGATACGCAGTATTTT. This sequence encodes CASLQPAGVEDTQYF.